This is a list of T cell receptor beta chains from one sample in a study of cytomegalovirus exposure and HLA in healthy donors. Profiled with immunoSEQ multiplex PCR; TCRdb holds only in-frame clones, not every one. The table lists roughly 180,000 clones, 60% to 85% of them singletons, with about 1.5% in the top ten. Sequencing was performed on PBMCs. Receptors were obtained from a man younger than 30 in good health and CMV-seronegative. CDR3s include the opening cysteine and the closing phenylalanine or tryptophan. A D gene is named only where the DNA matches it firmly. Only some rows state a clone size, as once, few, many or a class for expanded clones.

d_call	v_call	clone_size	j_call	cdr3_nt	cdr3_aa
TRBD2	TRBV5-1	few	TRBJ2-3	TGCGCCAGCAGCTTGGCGGGGGGTGCTACAGATACGCAGTATTTT	CASSLAGGATDTQYF
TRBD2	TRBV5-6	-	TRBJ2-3	TGTGCCAGCAGCTTGGACGTACCCGCGGGGGGAATTCGCACAGATACGCAGTATTTT	CASSLDVPAGGIRTDTQYF
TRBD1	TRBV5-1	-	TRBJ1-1	TGCGCCAGCAGCTTGGGGCACAGGGGCTACACTGAAGCTTTCTTT	CASSLGHRGYTEAFF
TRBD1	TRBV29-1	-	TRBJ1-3	TGCAGCGTCGCCCAGGGGGCTCTCGGAAACACCATATATTTT	CSVAQGALGNTIYF
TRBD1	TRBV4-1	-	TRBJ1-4	TGTGCCAGCAGCCGACCGGGACAGGGAGAAGGAAAACTGTTTTTT	CASSRPGQGEGKLFF
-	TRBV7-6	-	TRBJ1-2	TGTGCCAGCAGCTTAGTTAGGGCGGGTTCCCTCAGAGTGGATGGCTACACCTTC	CASSLVRAGSLRVDGYTF
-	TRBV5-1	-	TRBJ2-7	TGCGCCAGCAGCTTGGCGCGAGCGGAAAGCTACGAGCAGTACTTC	CASSLARAESYEQYF
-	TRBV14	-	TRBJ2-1	TGTGCCAGCAGCCTTGAAAGAGTGCTGTTCTTC	CASSLERVLFF
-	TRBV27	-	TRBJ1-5	TGTGCCAGCAGTTCTAGTTGGCTAACAGGGCAGCCCCAGCATTTT	CASSSSWLTGQPQHF
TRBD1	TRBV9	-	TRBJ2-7	TGTGCCAGCAGCGCCCGACAGGGCTACGAGCAGTACTTC	CASSARQGYEQYF
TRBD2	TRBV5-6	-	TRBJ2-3	TGTGCCAGCAGCTCGACTAGCGGGGGGACAGATACGCAGTATTTT	CASSSTSGGTDTQYF
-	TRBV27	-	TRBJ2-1	TGTGCCAGCAGTTCCTTAGCGAGTAGCTCCTACAATGAGCAGTTCTTC	CASSSLASSSYNEQFF
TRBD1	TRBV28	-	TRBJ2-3	TGTGCCGGGAACCCCGGGACAGGGGCATCAGATACGCAGTATTTT	CAGNPGTGASDTQYF
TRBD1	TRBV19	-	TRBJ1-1	TGTGCCAGTAGTATTGACAGGGACACTGAAGCTTTCTTT	CASSIDRDTEAFF
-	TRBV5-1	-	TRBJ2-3	TGCGCCAGCAGCCCCAACGCGGGGAGGATAGGGGATACGCAGTATTTT	CASSPNAGRIGDTQYF
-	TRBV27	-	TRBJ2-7	TGTGCCAGCAGTTCGGCCGTGGTGGGGGGTAGGGACGAGCAGTACTTC	CASSSAVVGGRDEQYF
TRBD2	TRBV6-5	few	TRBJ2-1	TGTGCCACCGAAGCGGGAGGGACCTACAATGAGCAGTTCTTC	CATEAGGTYNEQFF
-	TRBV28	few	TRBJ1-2	TGTGCCGCCGAGGGGGTCTATGGCTACACCTTC	CAAEGVYGYTF
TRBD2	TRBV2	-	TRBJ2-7	TGTGCCAGCAGTGAGGAGTATGGGACTAGCGGTACCCGTGGGTTCTCCTACGAGCAGTACTTC	CASSEEYGTSGTRGFSYEQYF
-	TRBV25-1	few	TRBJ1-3	TGTGCCAGCAGTCCACTATCTCTAATCGGGGGTGTAGGAAACACCATATATTTT	CASSPLSLIGGVGNTIYF
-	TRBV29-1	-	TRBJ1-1	TGCAGCGTTGACAGGGAGGGAACTGAAGCTTTCTTT	CSVDREGTEAFF
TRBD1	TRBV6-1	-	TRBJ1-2	TGTGCCAGCAGTGAAAGCCCTGGACAGGGGTTAGAATATGGCTACACCTTC	CASSESPGQGLEYGYTF
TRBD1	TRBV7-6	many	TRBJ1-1	TGTGCCAGCAGGCCTCCCCCACAGGGGGGTAGCACTGAAGCTTTCTTT	CASRPPPQGGSTEAFF
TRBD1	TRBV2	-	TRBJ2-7	TGTGCCAGCGAGAGACAGGGATTCTCCTACGAGCAGTACTTC	CASERQGFSYEQYF
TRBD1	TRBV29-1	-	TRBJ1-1	TGCAGCTCTTCGGCCCCGACAGGGCTGAACACTGAAGCTTTCTTT	CSSSAPTGLNTEAFF
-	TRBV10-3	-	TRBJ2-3	TGTGCCATCAGTGGACAGGCCCTCAGTACCGATACGCAGTATTTT	CAISGQALSTDTQYF
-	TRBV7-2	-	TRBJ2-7	TGTGCCAGCAGCTCTAGGAGCTCCTACGAGCAGTACTTC	CASSSRSSYEQYF
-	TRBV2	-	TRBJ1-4	TGTGCCAGCAGCGCCGGACAGATTTTAAATGAAAAACTGTTTTTT	CASSAGQILNEKLFF
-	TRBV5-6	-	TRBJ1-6	TGTGCCAGCAGCTTTGGAACAGCCAGTAACTCCTATAATTCACCCCTCCACTTT	CASSFGTASNSYNSPLHF
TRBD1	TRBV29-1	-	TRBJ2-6	TGCAGCGTTCGGGGACAGGATCTTCTCTCTGGGGCCAACGTCCTGACTTTC	CSVRGQDLLSGANVLTF
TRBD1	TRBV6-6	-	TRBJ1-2	TGTGCCAGCAGGGGACAGGCAATTATCTATGGCTACACCTTC	CASRGQAIIYGYTF
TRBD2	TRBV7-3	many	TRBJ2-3	TGTGCCAGCAGCTTAGGGCCTAGCGGGAGTAGGGATACGCAGTATTTT	CASSLGPSGSRDTQYF
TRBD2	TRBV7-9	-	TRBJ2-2	TGTGCCAGCAGCTTCAAGAGCGGGAGCACCGGGGAGCTGTTTTTT	CASSFKSGSTGELFF